The 22 T cell receptor beta chains below come from one sample, sequenced in a study of blood T cells in healthy people across ages. The use of a sample-barcoded 5' primer and a J-beta primer mix characterized a second PCR of roughly 6 to 12 cycles. TCRdb fed the 5' RACE reads into MiXCR, producing one record per CDR3 protein. Of some 1.8 million distinct CDR3 sequences in the sample, roughly two fifths were seen once. Material: blood. Source of these receptors: a human donor in good health.

The chain links TRBV5-1 to TRBJ2-1; 10 nucleotides agree with TRBD1. Germline V gene sequence: CDR1 SGHRS, CDR2 YFSETQ. J gave up 4 bases and V 6 bases, and 7 bases lay outside the gene matches. CDR3 length: 15 residues. The CDR3 sequence is CASTTTGGSYNEQFF. Here the CDR3 DNA reads TGCGCCAGCACCACGACAGGGGGCTCATACAATGAGCAGTTCTTC.

This rearrangement joins TRBV4-3 to TRBJ2-1, with 7 bases matching TRBD1. V gave up 4 bases and J gave up 0 bases; unmatched junction bases: 15. Germline assignment: CDR1 LGHNA and CDR2 YSLEER. There are 19 residues in the CDR3. CDR3 coding DNA: TGCGCCAGCAGCCGCACCCCCGGACAGGCCTCCAGCTCCTACAATGAGCAGTTCTTC. Translating it yields CASSRTPGQASSSYNEQFF.

The J gene is TRBJ1-2, the V gene TRBV7-2, with TRBD1 matching 7 bases. The CDR3 is 15 residues long. Per the germline V gene, CDR1 is SGHTA and CDR2 is FQGNSA. J was trimmed by 4 bases and V by 5 bases; bases with no gene match: 10. Here the CDR3 reads CASSIRQGFSYGYTF. The CDR3 region has the DNA TGTGCCAGCAGCATCCGACAGGGTTTCAGCTATGGCTACACCTTC.

The chain combines TRBV6-6 with TRBJ2-7; possible D gene TRBD2, 7 bases. In germline, CDR1 is MNHNY, CDR2 SVGAGI (reference sequence). Trimming shortened V by 2 bases and J by 5 bases, and 13 bases separated the two germline ends. This CDR3 has 14 amino acids. The CDR3 DNA follows: TGTGCCAGCAGTTACCGTAGGGGGGGAAACGAGCAGTACTTC. It translates to CASSYRRGGNEQYF.

The chain employs TRBV28 and TRBJ2-1; possibly TRBD2 for D (5 bases). The CDR3 consists of 17 residues. CDR1 is MDHEN and CDR2 is SYDVKM in the germline V gene. Trimming took 6 bases from V and 0 from J, leaving 18 bases between them. In DNA form, the CDR3 reads TGTGCCAGCAGCACCCCTTTTAGCGACCGCTCCTACAATGAGCAGTTCTTC. Translating it yields CASSTPFSDRSYNEQFF.

This sequence joins TRBV29-1 and TRBJ2-6, with D unclear. Deletions cut 3 bases from V and 0 bases from J, with 9 bases between. CDR1 SQVTM and CDR2 ANQGSEA come from the germline V gene. This CDR3 spans 15 amino acids. CDR3 coding DNA: TGCAGCGTTGAGTCAAGGTTCTCTGGGGCCAACGTCCTGACTTTC. Its protein product is CSVESRFSGANVLTF.

The rearrangement uses TRBV12-3 or TRBV12-4 and TRBJ1-6; no clear D gene. V lost 7 bases and J 6 bases, leaving 13 bases between the germline ends. This CDR3 has 14 amino acids. CDR3: CASIAGLFNSPLHF. Written as DNA, the CDR3 is TGTGCCAGCATCGCGGGTCTATTTAATTCACCCCTCCACTTT.

This clonotype appeared many times. This rearrangement joins TRBV7-8 to TRBJ2-7; no clear D gene. The CDR3 is 14 residues long. The V gene's germline CDR1 is SGHVS and CDR2 FQNEAQ. V shed 1 base and J shed 2 bases, with 9 bases lying between them. Here the CDR3 DNA reads TGTGCCAGCAGCTTAGTAGGATATACCTACGAGCAGTACTTC. This encodes CASSLVGYTYEQYF.

The CDR3 nucleotides are TGTGCCAGCAGCTTATGGCGGGGTCGCGAGCAAGAGACCCAGTACTTC. Its protein product is CASSLWRGREQETQYF. The chain uses TRBV11-2 and TRBJ2-5, with D perhaps TRBD2 (6 bases). The CDR3 totals 16 residues. V lost 2 bases to trimming and J lost 2 bases, with 15 bases between them. Germline assignment: CDR1 SGHAT and CDR2 FQNNGV. The whole variable domain, remainder taken from reference TRBV11-2 and TRBJ2-5, is EAGVAQSPRYKIIEKRQSVAFWCNPISGHATLYWYQQILGQGPKLLIQFQNNGVVDDSQLPKDRFSAERLKGVDSTLKIQPAKLEDSAVYLCASSLWRGREQETQYFGPGTRLLVL.

On this clonotype: One end of the junction fails to match germline, which may point to a read error. The rearrangement uses TRBV13 and TRBJ1-2; D is ambiguous. The CDR3 loop spans 16 amino acids. Germline V gives CDR1 PRHDT, CDR2 FYEKMQ (reference sequence). The CDR3 reads CAGSLANTNGNYGYTF. CDR3 nucleotides: TGTGCCGGCAGTCTCGCGAACACGAATGGTAACTATGGCTACACCTTC.

Only a few counts were recorded for this clonotype. The gene calls are TRBV9 and TRBJ1-2; no definite D call. This CDR3 is built from 13 residues. Trimming pared 3 bases from V and 2 bases from J, leaving 8 bases between. Germline assignment: CDR1 SGDLS and CDR2 YYNGEE. The CDR3 DNA reads as TGTGCCAGCAGCGAGGTCCAAAACTATGGCTACACCTTC. It yields the protein CASSEVQNYGYTF.

J is TRBJ2-1 and V is TRBV7-9, with TRBD2 matching over 7 bases. The CDR3 consists of 14 residues. Germline loops: CDR1 SEHNR, CDR2 FQNEAQ (reference sequence). V trimming: 4 bases; J trimming: 4 bases; junction bases outside the gene matches: 4. The CDR3 nucleotides are TGTGCCAGCAGCTGGGACTACGGATACAATGAGCAGTTCTTC. Translating it yields CASSWDYGYNEQFF.

The chain combines TRBV7-9 with TRBJ2-7, with 7 nucleotides matching TRBD2. J lost 1 base, V lost 4 bases, and 10 bases had no gene match. The CDR3 runs 16 residues. CDR1 is SEHNR, CDR2 FQNEAQ, per germline (reference sequence). CDR3 sequence reads: CASSSPLIAGSYEQYF. Written as DNA, the CDR3 is TGTGCCAGCAGCTCCCCCCTAATAGCGGGTTCCTACGAGCAGTACTTC.

The gene calls are TRBV12-3 or TRBV12-4 and TRBJ2-4; D not certain. Gene TRBJ2-7 matches the end of the DNA better, so the J call may be wrong. CDR3 length: 14 amino acids. The DNA of the CDR3 is TGTGCCAGCAGCCCGAACGGTCCCCTCTACGAGCAGTACTTC. This gives the protein CASSPNGPLYEQYF.

This clonotype is a singleton in its sample. The rearrangement uses TRBV7-6 and TRBJ1-1; D unclear. Germline V gene data show CDR1 as SGHVS and CDR2 as FNYEAQ. V gave up 1 base and J gave up 0 bases, with 18 bases separating them. The CDR3 consists of 18 residues. In DNA form, the CDR3 reads TGTGCCAGCAGCTTAGTAGGGCGAGGCATACCCATGAACACTGAAGCTTTCTTT. Translating it yields CASSLVGRGIPMNTEAFF.

To note about this clonotype: One base away lies a much larger clone, so this may be a sequencing read error. The J gene is TRBJ2-3, the V gene TRBV7-3; 7 bases line up with TRBD2. The germline V gene has CDR1 SGHTA and CDR2 FQGTGA. CDR3 size: 14 residues. CDR3 nucleotide sequence: TGTGTCAGCAGCTTAACGGGGGGTAGAGATACGCAGTATTTT. It specifies CVSSLTGGRDTQYF.

Note on this clonotype: Relative to the germline gene, one junction end is altered; a read error may explain this. DNA for the CDR3: TGCGCCAGCAGCTTTAGTCCAGACAGGTACAATGAACAGTTCTTC. Translating it yields CASSFSPDRYNEQFF. The chain employs TRBV5-1 and TRBJ2-1; tentative D call: TRBD1 (6 bases). Germline V lookup: CDR1 SGHRS, CDR2 YFSETQ. This CDR3 has 15 residues. Variable domain in full (rest from reference TRBV5-1 and TRBJ2-1): KAGVTQTPRYLIKTRGQQVTLSCSPISGHRSVSWYQQTPGQGLQFLFEYFSETQRNKGNFPGRFSGRQFSNSRSEMNVSTLELGDSALYLCASSFSPDRYNEQFFGPGTRLTVL.

The chain recombines TRBV20-1 with TRBJ2-3; 13 bases line up with TRBD2. CDR1 is DFQATT, CDR2 SNEGSKA, per germline (reference sequence). Losses at the gene ends were 4 bases for V and 11 bases for J; bases not matched to a gene: 15. The CDR3 has 16 amino acids. The CDR3 DNA reads as TGCAGTGCTACCTCGACTAGCGGGAGGATGACCTACGAGCAGTATTTT. Encoded protein: CSATSTSGRMTYEQYF.

The gene calls are TRBV28 and TRBJ1-4; TRBD1 agrees at 10 bases. The CDR3 has 16 residues. With V trimmed by 10 bases and J by 7 bases, 15 bases remained unmatched. Germline lookup yields CDR1 MDHEN and CDR2 SYDVKM. The CDR3 DNA reads TGTGCCACCACCGGGACAGGGGATAATCGAGGTGAAAAACTGTTTTTT. It is translated as CATTGTGDNRGEKLFF.

Details on this clonotype: Germline and junction disagree at one end, which may indicate a read error. V and J are TRBV12-3 or TRBV12-4 and TRBJ2-7; D unresolved. The better agreement between TRBJ2-5 and the DNA end casts doubt on the J call. The CDR3 extends over 15 amino acids. The CDR3 loop reads CASSWFMGREETQYF. The CDR3 nucleotides read TGTGCCAGTAGTTGGTTCATGGGTAGGGAAGAGACCCAGTACTTC.

This chain connects TRBV7-2 to TRBJ2-1, with D perhaps matching TRBD1 (5 bases). Looked up from germline, CDR1 is SGHTA and CDR2 is FQGNSA. The CDR3 is 14 amino acids. Trimming pared 6 bases from V and 2 bases from J, leaving 11 bases between. The CDR3 protein is CASSGAITYNEQFF. CDR3 nucleotide sequence: TGTGCCAGCAGTGGGGCAATAACCTACAATGAGCAGTTCTTC.

V is TRBV27 and J is TRBJ1-2; D is undetermined. CDR1 MNHEY and CDR2 SMNVEV come from the germline V gene (reference sequence). This CDR3 is 17 amino acids long. With 6 bases removed from V and 6 bases from J, the gap between germline ends came to 26 bases. The DNA for the CDR3 is TGTGCCAGCAGCTCCTATGCGGCAGGCCTGAGCCTACATGGCTACACCTTC. This codes for CASSSYAAGLSLHGYTF.